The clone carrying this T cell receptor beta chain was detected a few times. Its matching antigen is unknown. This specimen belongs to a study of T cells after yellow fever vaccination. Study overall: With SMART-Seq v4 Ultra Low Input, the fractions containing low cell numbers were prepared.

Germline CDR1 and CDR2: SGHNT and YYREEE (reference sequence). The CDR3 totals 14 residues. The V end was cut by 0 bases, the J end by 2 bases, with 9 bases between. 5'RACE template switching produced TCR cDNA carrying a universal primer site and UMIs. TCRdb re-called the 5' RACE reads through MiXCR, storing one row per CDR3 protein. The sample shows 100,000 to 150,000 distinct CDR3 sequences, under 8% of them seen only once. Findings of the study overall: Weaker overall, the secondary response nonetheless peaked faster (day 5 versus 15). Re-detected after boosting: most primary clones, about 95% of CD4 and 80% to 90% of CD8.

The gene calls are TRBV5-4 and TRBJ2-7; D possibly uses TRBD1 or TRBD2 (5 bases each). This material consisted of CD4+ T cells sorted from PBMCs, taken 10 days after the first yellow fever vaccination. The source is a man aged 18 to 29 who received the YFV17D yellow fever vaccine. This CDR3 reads CASSLEGRPYEQYV. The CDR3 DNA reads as TGTGCCAGCAGCTTGGAGGGACGTCCCTACGAGCAGTACGTC.